The 21 T cell receptor beta chains reported below all come from one sample, sequenced in a study of OX40 agonist ivuxolimab in advanced cancers. The table came from immunoSEQ multiplex PCR; TCRdb's copy has only in-frame clones and leaves some out. This table holds 70,000 or so clones, approximately 84% found once. Material: CD4+ or CD8+ T cells sorted from blood, obtained in a trial of the OX40 agonist ivuxolimab. All receptors come from an adult with an advanced solid tumor such as melanoma, head and neck, liver or kidney cancer.

CDR3 sequence: CASSVFSRTDTQYF. CDR3 bases: TGTGCCAGCAGTGTTTTTTCGCGCACAGATACGCAGTATTTT. The J gene is TRBJ2-3, the V gene TRBV2; D is undetermined. The CDR3 sequence is 14 residues long. CDR1 is SNHLY and CDR2 is FYNNEI in the germline V gene. The germline V and J ends were trimmed by 4 bases and 1 base, with 9 bases remaining between them.

As regards this clone: The sample has other DNA sequences that encode this CDR3 too. The chain is built from TRBV2 and TRBJ1-1; TRBD1 might be the D (5 bases). CDR3 length equals 16 residues. The germline gives CDR1 SNHLY, CDR2 FYNNEI. Deletions cut 9 bases from V and 1 base from J, with 21 bases between. CDR3: CASSPERAGTNTEAFF. The CDR3, as DNA: TGTGCCAGTAGCCCGGAAAGGGCAGGGACGAACACTGAAGCTTTCTTT.

The V gene is TRBV28, the J gene TRBJ1-5; D remains unclear. Germline V gene sequence: CDR1 MDHEN, CDR2 SYDVKM. The CDR3 length is 12 residues. V was pared by 7 bases and J by 5 bases, with 9 bases between. The CDR3, as DNA: TGTGCCAGCAATACGGGGTATCAGCCCCAGCATTTT. Its protein product is CASNTGYQPQHF.

V usage is TRBV5-4 and J usage is TRBJ1-1; maybe TRBD1 (5 bases). CDR1 is SGHNT, CDR2 YYREEE, per germline (reference sequence). Trimming took off 4 bases at V and 5 bases at J, with 15 bases between the two ends. The CDR3 is 14 residues long. The CDR3 region is CASSPDSGRTEAFF. For the CDR3, the DNA is TGTGCCAGCAGCCCCGACAGCGGAAGGACTGAAGCTTTCTTT.

Only one count was recorded for this clone. This chain joins TRBV11-1 and TRBJ1-4; tentatively, D is TRBD1 (6 bases). CDR3 length: 16 residues. Germline V lookup: CDR1 SGHAT, CDR2 FQDESV (reference sequence). Trimming left V 5 bases short and J 4 bases short, with 17 bases between. The CDR3 sequence is CASSLTGRGHNEKLFF. CDR3 nucleotide sequence: TGTGCCAGCAGCCTCACAGGGCGGGGACATAATGAAAAACTGTTTTTT.

The chain recombines TRBV5-6 with TRBJ2-1, with a weak D call TRBD2 (6 bases). The CDR3 has 14 residues. The ends were cut back, 4 bases at V and 7 bases at J, with 15 bases in the middle. Looked up from germline, CDR1 is SGHDT and CDR2 is YYEEEE. CDR3 DNA: TGTGCCAGCAGCCTGGGACTCCCGGGGAATGAGCAGTTCTTC. Encoded protein: CASSLGLPGNEQFF.

The genes are TRBV1 and TRBJ2-5; TRBD2 is the table's D call and was not checked against the DNA. The DNA matches TRBJ2-7 better at its end, which makes the J call doubtful. TRBV1 is recorded as a pseudogene. The CDR3 covers 17 residues. As DNA, the CDR3 is TGCACCAGCAGCCGACTAGCGGGAGGGCCGTCGTTGCACGAGCAGTACTTC. Translation gives CTSSRLAGGPSLHEQYF.

The V call is TRBV4-1, the J call TRBJ2-1; D uncertain. Germline values: CDR1 MGHRA, CDR2 YSYEKL. CDR3 length: 12 amino acids. Deletions cut 4 bases from V and 9 bases from J, with 10 bases between. The CDR3 DNA is TGCGCCAGCAGCCTCGAATTTGGTGAGCAGTTCTTC. Translation: CASSLEFGEQFF.

The chain employs TRBV6-1 and TRBJ2-1; unclear D gene. The CDR3 extends over 14 amino acids. Trimming took off 8 bases at V and 4 bases at J, with 15 bases between the two ends. Germline V gives CDR1 MNHNS, CDR2 SASEGT. The DNA of the CDR3 is TGTGCCAGCGATGAATTAGGGCCGTACAATGAGCAGTTCTTC. Amino acid sequence: CASDELGPYNEQFF.

This chain uses TRBV5-4 with TRBJ1-1; maybe TRBD1 (6 bases). The CDR3 covers 14 residues. Per germline, CDR1 SGHNT and CDR2 YYREEE (reference sequence). V lost 0 bases, J lost 11 bases, and 17 bases lay in between. The CDR3 DNA reads TGTGCCAGCAGCTTGGGTGTCAGGGGTTTGTCCGCTTTCTTT. The encoded protein is CASSLGVRGLSAFF.

This chain's CDR3 is CASSRRLAEETQYF. CDR3 nucleotides: TGTGCCAGCAGCCGTAGACTAGCGGAAGAGACCCAGTACTTC. The rearrangement uses TRBV11-1 and TRBJ2-5, with 9 bases fitting TRBD2. From germline, CDR1 is SGHAT and CDR2 FQDESV (reference sequence). Germline trimming cut 5 bases from V and 3 bases from J; bases unmatched to any gene: 4. This CDR3 spans 14 amino acids.

A single count supports this clone. The chain couples TRBV14 to TRBJ2-6; no clear D. V was clipped by 0 bases and J by 0 bases, with 9 bases between them. Germline V lookup: CDR1 SGHDN, CDR2 FVKESK. The CDR3 runs 17 residues. The CDR3 coding sequence is TGTGCCAGCAGCCAAGAGATGCGGCCCTCTGGGGCCAACGTCCTGACTTTC. It is translated as CASSQEMRPSGANVLTF.

The genes are TRBV5-6 and TRBJ1-2; D gene unclear. The germline CDR1 and CDR2 sequences are SGHDT and YYEEEE. The CDR3 is 14 residues long. Trimming left V 2 bases short and J 7 bases short, with 15 bases between. The CDR3 region is CASSFMDRSTGYTF. DNA of the CDR3: TGTGCCAGCAGCTTCATGGACCGCTCCACTGGCTACACCTTC. The variable domain in full, completed from reference TRBV5-6 and TRBJ1-2, reads DAGVTQSPTHLIKTRGQQVTLRCSPKSGHDTVSWYQQALGQGPQFIFQYYEEEERQRGNFPDRFSGHQFPNYSSELNVNALLLGDSALYLCASSFMDRSTGYTFGSGTRLTVV.

The rearrangement joins TRBV28 to TRBJ1-2, with 8 bases fitting TRBD1. V was pared by 4 bases and J by 5 bases, with 9 bases of the junction left unmatched. This CDR3 comprises 15 residues. CDR1 MDHEN and CDR2 SYDVKM come from the germline V gene. CDR3 residues: CASSSGGAGIYGYTF. The CDR3 coding sequence is TGTGCCAGCAGTTCAGGGGGCGCCGGGATTTATGGCTACACCTTC.

V and J are TRBV6-6 and TRBJ2-5, with TRBD2 matching over 12 bases. The germline V gene encodes CDR1 MNHNY and CDR2 SVGAGI (reference sequence). After removal of 5 bases from V and 10 bases from J, the junction contained 14 bases not matched to a gene. This CDR3 has 16 amino acids. Written as DNA, the CDR3 is TGTGCCAGCAGTCAATCGAGGGCTAGCGGGGGGGTTGGCCAGTACTTC. Encoded protein: CASSQSRASGGVGQYF.

V is TRBV6-5 and J is TRBJ2-7; TRBD1 aligns across 7 bases. The CDR3 is 16 amino acids. CDR1 is MNHEY and CDR2 is SVGAGI in the germline V gene. V lost 4 bases, J lost 4 bases, and 13 bases stayed unmatched. For the CDR3, the DNA is TGTGCCAGCAGTTTTTCCTCGACAGGGTTTAGTTACGAGCAGTACTTC. This encodes CASSFSSTGFSYEQYF.

The chain has TRBV15 and TRBJ2-6; D unclear. Deletions cut 1 base from V and 0 bases from J, with 4 bases between. The CDR3 has 15 amino acids. Germline V gene lookup returns CDR1 LNHNV and CDR2 YYDKDF (reference sequence). CDR3 sequence: CATSRAPSGANVLTF. DNA for the CDR3: TGTGCCACCAGCAGAGCACCCTCTGGGGCCAACGTCCTGACTTTC.

The J gene is TRBJ2-1, the V gene TRBV6-1, with unresolved D. CDR1 is MNHNS and CDR2 is SASEGT in the germline V gene. This CDR3 region has 14 residues. With 2 bases removed from V and 9 bases from J, the gap between germline ends came to 14 bases. CDR3 sequence (DNA): TGTGCCAGCAGTGAATCTGGCGCCCCAAGTGAGCAGTTCTTC. Encoded protein: CASSESGAPSEQFF.

This clone was observed a handful of times. The V and J genes are TRBV4-1 and TRBJ1-5; a possible D gene is TRBD1 (5 bases). The V end was cut by 3 bases, the J end by 7 bases, with 22 bases between. In germline, CDR1 is MGHRA, CDR2 YSYEKL. The CDR3 is 17 residues long. The CDR3 sequence: CASSQGTIMGAGQPQHF. DNA of the CDR3: TGCGCCAGCAGCCAGGGGACCATAATGGGAGCTGGGCAGCCCCAGCATTTT.

The chain couples TRBV6-5 to TRBJ2-3, with 10 bases identical to TRBD2. CDR3 size: 14 residues. The trim removed 6 bases at V and 6 bases at J, leaving 6 bases unmatched. Germline lookup yields CDR1 MNHEY and CDR2 SVGAGI. The CDR3 DNA reads as TGTGCCAGCAGCCGGACTAGCGGCCCCGATACGCAGTATTTT. Amino acids: CASSRTSGPDTQYF.

The J gene is TRBJ1-5, the V gene TRBV2, with D unresolved. The CDR3 runs 14 residues. Germline V gene data show CDR1 as SNHLY and CDR2 as FYNNEI. The V end lost 4 bases, the J end lost 1 base, and 8 bases lay between the germline ends. CDR3 sequence reads: CASSGPMSNQPQHF. CDR3 DNA: TGTGCCAGCAGTGGCCCCATGAGCAATCAGCCCCAGCATTTT.